The 22 T cell receptor beta chains below all came from one sample that was sequenced in a study of OX40 agonist ivuxolimab in advanced cancers. The protocol was immunoSEQ multiplex PCR, while the TCRdb copy is restricted to in-frame clones and leaves out a portion. The table records about 88,000 clones, 85% to 90% of them present only once. The sample was CD4+ or CD8+ T cells sorted from blood, taken in a trial of the OX40 agonist ivuxolimab. These receptor sequences come from an adult with an advanced solid tumor such as melanoma, head and neck, liver or kidney cancer.

V is TRBV5-6 and J is TRBJ1-4; D is unclear. Germline CDR1 and CDR2: SGHDT and YYEEEE. The CDR3 is made up of 15 amino acids. V was clipped by 0 bases and J by 4 bases, with 10 bases between them. The CDR3 sequence: CASSLGPGLNEKLFF. Written as DNA, the CDR3 is TGTGCCAGCAGCTTGGGGCCGGGCCTTAATGAAAAACTGTTTTTT.

This chain links TRBV6-1 with TRBJ2-1; TRBD2 matches at 11 bases. With 3 bases clipped from V and 2 bases from J, the junction kept 6 bases outside the gene matches. The CDR3 contains 17 residues. Germline CDR1 reads MNHNS; CDR2 reads SASEGT. The CDR3 sequence: CASSDGRLAGPYNEQFF. The CDR3 DNA sequence: TGTGCCAGCAGTGACGGACGACTAGCGGGACCCTACAATGAGCAGTTCTTC.

V usage is TRBV6-1 and J usage is TRBJ1-2; possible D gene TRBD1, 6 bases. The V gene's germline CDR1 is MNHNS and CDR2 SASEGT. V was trimmed by 3 bases and J by 8 bases, leaving 16 bases between them. CDR3 size: 14 residues. CDR3 amino acids: CASSDVMGARGYTF. The CDR3 DNA reads TGTGCCAGCAGTGATGTGATGGGGGCGCGGGGCTACACCTTC.

This clone was counted only a few times. The chain couples TRBV7-3 to TRBJ2-2, with a possible D match to TRBD2 (5 bases). Per germline, CDR1 SGHTA and CDR2 FQGTGA. CDR3 length equals 16 residues. The germline V and J ends were trimmed by 5 bases and 0 bases, with 13 bases remaining between them. The CDR3 spells CASSPSAGANTGELFF. The CDR3 DNA reads as TGTGCCAGCAGCCCCTCCGCGGGCGCGAACACCGGGGAGCTGTTTTTT. Full variable domain (rest looked up from reference TRBV7-3 and TRBJ2-2): GAGVSQTPSNKVTEKGKYVELRCDPISGHTALYWYRQSLGQGPEFLIYFQGTGAADDSGLPNDRFFAVRPEGSVSTLKIQRTERGDSAVYLCASSPSAGANTGELFFGEGSRLTVL.

This clone was counted only a few times. This sequence joins TRBV19 and TRBJ1-5; D unresolved. Germline V CDR1 and CDR2: LNHDA, SQIVND (reference sequence). The CDR3 is 16 amino acids. The ends were cut back, 7 bases at V and 1 base at J, with 17 bases in the middle. CDR3 sequence reads: CASIVTHILSNQPQHF. The CDR3 bases are TGTGCCAGTATCGTTACCCACATATTGAGCAATCAGCCCCAGCATTTT.

The chain is built from TRBV7-7 and TRBJ2-5; TRBD2 aligns across 7 bases. J gave up 7 bases and V 2 bases, and 10 bases lay outside the gene matches. Germline CDR1 is SSHAT and CDR2 is FNYEAQ (reference sequence). The CDR3 is made up of 15 amino acids. CDR3 loop: CASSLNAGAAGTQYF. DNA of the CDR3: TGTGCCAGCAGCTTAAACGCGGGAGCAGCGGGGACCCAGTACTTC.

The gene calls are TRBV19 and TRBJ1-1; D perhaps matches TRBD1 (6 bases). CDR1 and CDR2 from the germline V gene are LNHDA and SQIVND (reference sequence). The CDR3 has 13 amino acids. V was cut by 2 bases and J by 4 bases, with 8 bases left in between. Written as DNA, the CDR3 is TGTGCCAGTAGTATACAGGGGAGCACTGAAGCTTTCTTT. It specifies CASSIQGSTEAFF.

The rearrangement uses TRBV19 and TRBJ2-3, with 7 bases that match TRBD1. Germline V lookup: CDR1 LNHDA, CDR2 SQIVND (reference sequence). The CDR3 spans 17 residues. Losses at the gene ends were 5 bases for V and 3 bases for J; bases not matched to a gene: 14. As DNA, the CDR3 is TGTGCCAGTAGTTACGCCCCAGTAGCAGGGGGTACAGATACGCAGTATTTT. Translated: CASSYAPVAGGTDTQYF.

The rearrangement joins TRBV7-2 to TRBJ2-5; D call uncertain. The CDR3 runs 12 residues. Per the germline V gene, CDR1 is SGHTA and CDR2 is FQGNSA. V lost 0 bases and J 6 bases, leaving 5 bases between the germline ends. The CDR3 protein is CASSLAAQTQYF. The CDR3 DNA sequence: TGTGCCAGCAGCTTAGCCGCCCAGACCCAGTACTTC.

The table lists this clone with a few counts. This rearrangement joins TRBV29-1 to TRBJ2-3, with D maybe TRBD2 (5 bases). The germline V and J ends were trimmed by 8 bases and 5 bases, with 20 bases remaining between them. The CDR3 consists of 14 residues. Per germline, CDR1 SQVTM and CDR2 ANQGSEA. Here the CDR3 DNA reads TGCAGCTTCCCCCTGGGGTTCCGGGGAGATACGCAGTATTTT. Encoded protein: CSFPLGFRGDTQYF.

By sample share, this clone is medium-sized. This sequence joins TRBV7-6 and TRBJ1-1, with TRBD1 identical over 9 bases. Germline loops: CDR1 SGHVS, CDR2 FNYEAQ. Unmatched junction bases numbered 2, after V lost 5 bases and J lost 1 base. The CDR3 is made up of 14 amino acids. CDR3 bases: TGTGCCAGCAGCACGGGACAGGGGAACACTGAAGCTTTCTTT. Translating gives CASSTGQGNTEAFF.

The chain combines TRBV10-1 with TRBJ2-1, with 10 bases identical to TRBD2. V trimming: 5 bases; J trimming: 7 bases; junction bases outside the gene matches: 5. The germline gives CDR1 WNHNN, CDR2 SYGVQD (reference sequence). The CDR3 runs to 14 residues. For the CDR3, the DNA is TGCGCCAGCAGTTCTAGCGGGAGCCCGAATGAGCAGTTCTTC. This translates into CASSSSGSPNEQFF.

The rearrangement links TRBV6-1 to TRBJ1-2; unclear D gene. V was trimmed by 2 bases and J by 8 bases, leaving 15 bases between them. The V gene's germline CDR1 is MNHNS and CDR2 SASEGT. The CDR3 sequence is 14 residues long. CDR3 DNA sequence: TGTGCCAGCAGTGAACGCATGTTTTTCGGGGGCTACACCTTC. Amino acids: CASSERMFFGGYTF.

This CDR3 reads CASSLVGGPNTGELFF. In nucleotides, the CDR3 is TGTGCCAGCAGCTTAGTCGGGGGGCCGAACACCGGGGAGCTGTTTTTT. The chain couples TRBV7-2 to TRBJ2-2; a weak D match, TRBD2 (7 bases). Germline-derived CDR1 and CDR2 are SGHTA and FQGNSA. CDR3 length equals 16 residues. Between the trimmed V and J ends, which lost 1 base and 0 bases, there was a span of 9 bases.

The chain couples TRBV5-4 to TRBJ2-1; TRBD1 matches 7 bases. Trimming removed 5 bases from V and 0 bases from J; junction bases left unmatched: 8. The V gene's germline CDR1 is SGHNT and CDR2 YYREEE (reference sequence). The CDR3 contains 16 residues. As DNA, the CDR3 is TGTGCCAGCAGTCCGACAGGGACCCGCTCCTACAATGAGCAGTTCTTC. Residues: CASSPTGTRSYNEQFF.

The chain recombines TRBV6-6 with TRBJ1-1, with no clear D. V lost 3 bases, J lost 3 bases, and 5 bases lay in between. This CDR3 is 12 amino acids long. From germline, CDR1 is MNHNY and CDR2 SVGAGI (reference sequence). This chain's CDR3 is CASSYRYTEAFF. The CDR3, as DNA: TGTGCCAGCAGTTATCGGTACACTGAAGCTTTCTTT.

J is TRBJ1-1 and V is TRBV29-1, with D unclear. Germline V gene sequence: CDR1 SQVTM, CDR2 ANQGSEA. The CDR3 runs 12 residues. V was pared by 5 bases and J by 2 bases, with 9 bases between. CDR3 DNA sequence: TGCAGCGTTATTTTCGGTAACACTGAAGCTTTCTTT. This codes for CSVIFGNTEAFF.

Regarding this clone: Other DNA sequences in this specimen translate into the identical CDR3. V gene TRBV7-2 combines with J gene TRBJ1-5, with TRBD1 matching 10 bases. J was trimmed by 5 bases and V by 5 bases; bases with no gene match: 6. Germline V gene sequence: CDR1 SGHTA, CDR2 FQGNSA. CDR3 length: 15 amino acids. The DNA for the CDR3 is TGTGCCAGCAGCCGCCGGACAGGGGGAGATCAGCCCCAGCATTTT. It codes for CASSRRTGGDQPQHF.

This sequence joins TRBV15 and TRBJ2-2; perhaps TRBD1 as D (6 bases). This CDR3 has 16 amino acids. In germline, CDR1 is LNHNV, CDR2 YYDKDF (reference sequence). The V and J ends lost 0 bases and 4 bases respectively, with 12 bases between them. In DNA form, the CDR3 reads TGTGCCACCAGCAGAGATTTGGCAGGGGTCACCGGGGAGCTGTTTTTT. As protein: CATSRDLAGVTGELFF.

The V and J genes are TRBV30 and TRBJ1-6; 9 bases line up with TRBD1. V lost 4 bases, J lost 7 bases, and 2 bases stayed unmatched. Germline V gene lookup returns CDR1 GTSNPN and CDR2 SVGIG (reference sequence). The length of the CDR3 is 13 residues. The CDR3 DNA follows: TGTGCCTGGAAGGGACAGGGAAATTCACCCCTCCACTTT. Translation: CAWKGQGNSPLHF.

The chain has TRBV5-1 and TRBJ2-1, with 12 positions matching TRBD1. Germline V CDR1 and CDR2: SGHRS, YFSETQ. Unmatched junction bases numbered 6, after V lost 4 bases and J lost 7 bases. CDR3 length: 15 residues. In nucleotides, the CDR3 is TGCGCCAGCAGCAACGGGACAGGGGGCGGGAATGAGCAGTTCTTC. Its translation is CASSNGTGGGNEQFF.

The chain couples TRBV7-3 to TRBJ2-1; TRBD2 aligns across 15 bases. This CDR3 is 16 amino acids long. In germline, CDR1 is SGHTA, CDR2 FQGTGA. Trimming at V came to 0 bases and at J to 11 bases, leaving 5 bases not matched to a gene. The CDR3 protein is CASSLTFGLAGGQQFF. DNA for the CDR3: TGTGCCAGCAGCTTAACGTTCGGACTAGCGGGGGGGCAGCAGTTCTTC.